The clone carrying this TCR beta chain has only a few counts. TCRdb ran MiXCR on the 5' RACE reads and lists one entry per CDR3 protein. The data contain a few hundred thousand distinct CDR3 sequences, 15% to 20% of them singletons. The data belong to a study of CD8 T cells in ankylosing spondylitis. Trimming took off 5 bases at V and 2 bases at J, with 13 bases between the two ends. This CDR3 has 15 residues. The sequenced sample was blood, either unsorted or a sorted T cell fraction (not recorded which). The rearrangement links TRBV12-3 or TRBV12-4 to TRBJ2-1, with D possibly TRBD1 on 6 matching bases. The receptor was derived from a male donor with ankylosing spondylitis or in good health (not recorded which). The CDR3: CASSPPGTPYNEQFF. CDR3 in DNA: TGTGCCAGCAGTCCCCCCGGGACACCCTACAATGAGCAGTTCTTC.